This T cell receptor beta chain emerged from a study of vaccination and CD4 T cells after COVID-19 (dated by TCRdb to about 2022). Context from the whole study: Every convalescent patient had a positive nasal swab PCR test for SARS-CoV-2, with mild disease in several patients and severe disease in one. The convalescent cohort included six males and four females, with two Hispanic individuals, seven Caucasians, two Asians and one multiracial person. Participants got two doses of the Pfizer-BioNTech BNT162b2 vaccine (n=8) or two doses of the Moderna mRNA-1273 vaccine (n=2). Post-COVID blood samples were collected from convalescent patients a median of around 100 days after diagnosis, with a range of about 30 to 161 days. Post-vaccine blood samples were collected a median of approximately 68 days after the second vaccine dose, ranging from roughly 13 to 241 days. For stimulating the cultures, overlapping spike peptide pools were used, derived from SARS-CoV-2 as well as from the common cold coronaviruses HCoV-NL63, HCoV-OC43 and HCoV-229E. As controls, cultures received a CEFX viral epitope pool (the positive control), an HIV-1 Nef peptide pool (the negative control), or no peptide at all. The spike-specific CD4+ TCR repertoire was compared before and after mRNA vaccination in over nine COVID-19 convalescent patients and a handful of infection-naive healthy vaccine recipients.

The sample's treatment or condition label is to be understood as: approximately 11-day PBMC culture with coronavirus spike peptide pools or control peptides (ViraFEST assay). To expand antigen-specific T cells with peptide pools and then pick out the expanded clonotypes through TCR sequencing, the study relied on the ViraFEST assay. Positive SARS-CoV-2 PCR tests in the convalescent patients dated from March to December 2020, before Alpha, Beta and Delta variants emerged in the United States. Over 1.5 million PBMCs per well were cultured in IMDM with 5% human AB serum and 8.5 to 10 IU/ml IL-2, plus 10 ug/ml peptide pools. On days 3 and 7, half of the culture medium was replaced with fresh IL-2-containing medium. After roughly 9 days of culture, CD4+ T cells were isolated by negative selection with the EasySep CD4+ T cell isolation kit. Ficoll-Paque Plus gradient centrifugation was used to isolate PBMCs from whole blood, and the isolated PBMCs were then either used fresh or cryopreserved at -140C. Culture conditions were generally each tested in triplicate wells.

General conclusions and limits of the study: In convalescent patients, nearly all vaccine-specific clones (304 of 307) were found to be mono-reactive for SARS-CoV-2 spike rather than cross-reactive with common cold coronaviruses. Among the post-vaccine SARS-CoV-2-reactive clones in convalescent patients, a median around 85% showed up only after vaccination, which suggests vaccine-specific priming. The number of convalescent patients in the study was relatively small, and the study did not examine early timepoints following natural infection. Although the median number of SARS-CoV-2-reactive clonotypes went up from more than 20 after infection to 35 to 40 after vaccination, the increase was not significant.

Library construction relied on PCR. At the Johns Hopkins FTIC core, DNA from the cultured CD4+ T cells underwent TCR sequencing with the Oncomine TCR Beta short-read assay. The QIAamp micro DNA kit was used to extract genomic DNA from the cultured CD4+ T cells. Oncomine TCR Beta libraries made from cultured CD4+ T cells were pooled using unique dual indexes and sequenced on an Illumina iSeq 100. Concerning the study's data processing: Non-productive sequences were removed, and CDR3s that did not start with C, did not end with F or W, or were shorter than 7 amino acids were discarded. The MANAFEST web application was used to identify antigen-specific clonotypes by comparing peptide-stimulated wells against reference wells and other culture wells. Positive clones required FDR below 0.05, an odds ratio above 5, and productive frequency above 0.1% in at least two of three replicate wells. Cross-reactive clonotypes were defined as significantly expanded in both SARS-CoV-2 spike wells and at least one common cold coronavirus spike condition. Using R version 3.6.1, CDR3 homology was evaluated through Levenshtein distances (stringdist) along with unrooted phylogenetic trees (ape). In TCRdb, the public reads were trimmed at Q25 with fastp and aligned with MiXCR, with productive beta chains retained. Rows with a matching CDR3 protein are joined into one entry that keeps the most common DNA and genes. The V and J calls follow TCRdb's processing rather than the paper's. The sample table records under 20,000 distinct CDR3 sequences; about half of these occur just once. Jointly, the top ten make up about an eighth of the sample.

Sequences DFQATT (CDR1) and SNEGSKA (CDR2) are obtained from the germline V gene (reference sequence). V is trimmed back by 1 base and J by 3 bases, and the junction contains 6 bases that no gene match accounts for. The CDR3 covers 14 residues, taking in both the cysteine and the phenylalanine. Of all the DNA, just the CDR3 is kept, 42 bases in frame from base 1. As concerns this clonotype: It has no known antigen specificity. Base-call qualities are not available, and no considerably larger clone is one nucleotide away.

This sequence was found in a human donor who had recovered from COVID-19. The receptor chain draws on TRBV20-1 and TRBJ2-7, and 7 junction bases match TRBD1. The sample consisted of CD4+ T cells from blood, cultured in vitro. This receptor carries the CDR3 CSARGRTGNYEQYF. Read as DNA, the sequence is TGCAGTGCTAGAGGGCGGACAGGCAACTACGAGCAGTACTTC.